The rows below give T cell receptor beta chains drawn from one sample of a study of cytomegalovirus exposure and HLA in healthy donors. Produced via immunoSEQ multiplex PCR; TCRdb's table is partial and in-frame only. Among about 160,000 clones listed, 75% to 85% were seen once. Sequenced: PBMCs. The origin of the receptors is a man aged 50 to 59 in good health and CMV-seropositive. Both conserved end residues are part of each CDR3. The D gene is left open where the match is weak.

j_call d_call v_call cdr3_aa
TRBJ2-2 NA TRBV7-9 CAFRENTGELFF
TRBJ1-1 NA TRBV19 CASSIDRTANTEAFF
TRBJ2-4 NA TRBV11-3 CASSLELRGAGAAKNIQYF
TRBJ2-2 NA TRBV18 CASSPSEARTGELFF
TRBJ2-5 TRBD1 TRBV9 CASSSRRDGTGNQETQYF
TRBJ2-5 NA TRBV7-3 CASSLIIEETQYF
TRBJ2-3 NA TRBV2 CASSGGTLRTDTQYF
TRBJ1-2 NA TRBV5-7 CASSVASEGPNYGYTF
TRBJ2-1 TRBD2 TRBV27 CASTSLGTSGNNEQFF
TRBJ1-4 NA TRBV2 CASSEYGSEKLFF
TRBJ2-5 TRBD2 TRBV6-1 CASSPLGGEFETQYF
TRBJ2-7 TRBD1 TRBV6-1 CASSITGQGFYEQYF
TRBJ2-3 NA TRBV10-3 CAISDDSSTDTQYF
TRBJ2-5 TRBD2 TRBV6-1 CASSELGTSGETQYF
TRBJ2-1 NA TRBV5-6 CASSFRGGWSYNEQFF
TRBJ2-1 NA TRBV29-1 CSVAWQGYNEQFF
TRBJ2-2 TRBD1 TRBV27 CASSYTGGSTGELFF
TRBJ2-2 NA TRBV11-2 CASNGDPGELFF
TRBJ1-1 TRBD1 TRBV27 CASKDRARTEAFF
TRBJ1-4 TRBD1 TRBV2 CASRRQGGTNEKLFF
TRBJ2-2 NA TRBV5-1 CASSPGTRELFF
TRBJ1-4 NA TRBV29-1 CSVGGREDEKLFF
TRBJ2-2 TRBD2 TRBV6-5 CASGRGGTGELFF
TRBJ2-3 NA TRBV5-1 CASSLEPSDTQYF
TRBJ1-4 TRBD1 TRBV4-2 CASSQGGTGESNEKLFF
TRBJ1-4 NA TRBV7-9 CASSKDRKPNEKLFF
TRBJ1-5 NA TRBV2 CASSEARGYQPQHF
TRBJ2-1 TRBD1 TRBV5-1 CASSIVGQGAYNEQFF
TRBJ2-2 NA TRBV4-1 CASSQDPSTGELFF
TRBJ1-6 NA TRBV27 CASSQSAQGALHF
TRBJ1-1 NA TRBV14 CASSLGGGTEAFF
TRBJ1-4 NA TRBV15 CATSFGVGTNEKLFF
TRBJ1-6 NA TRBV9 CASSSQSEGGFNSPLHF
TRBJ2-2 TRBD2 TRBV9 CASGLAGVNTGELFF
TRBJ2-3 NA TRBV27 CASSPGTTPTDTQYF
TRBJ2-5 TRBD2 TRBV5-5 CASSRGLAETQYF
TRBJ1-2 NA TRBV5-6 CASSLGDTRAGYTF
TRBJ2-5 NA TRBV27 CASARYQETQYF
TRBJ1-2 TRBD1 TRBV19 CASSMWTGNGYTF
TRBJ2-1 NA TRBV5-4 CASSLIKGQGNEQFF
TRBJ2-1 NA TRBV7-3 CASSSSPLQPNEQFF
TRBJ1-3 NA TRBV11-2 CASSLAGSGNTIYF
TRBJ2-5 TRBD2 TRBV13 CASSPRTSMETQYF
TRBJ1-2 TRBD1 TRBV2 CASLDRGRDYGYTF
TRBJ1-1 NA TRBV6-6 CASSYLGLTEAFF
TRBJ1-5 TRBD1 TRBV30 CAWRGPRDRGNQPQHF
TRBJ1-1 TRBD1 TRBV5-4 CASSFFGTAYEAFF
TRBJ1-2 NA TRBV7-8 CASSHEILANYGYTF
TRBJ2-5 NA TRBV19 CASSIQDPGIQYF
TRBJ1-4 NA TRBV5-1 CASSDRNNEKLFF
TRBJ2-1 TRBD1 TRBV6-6 CASSWGTGRNEQFF
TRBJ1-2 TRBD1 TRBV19 CASRGDRSSYGYTF
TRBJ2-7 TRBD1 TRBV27 CASSSGTGGPYEQYF